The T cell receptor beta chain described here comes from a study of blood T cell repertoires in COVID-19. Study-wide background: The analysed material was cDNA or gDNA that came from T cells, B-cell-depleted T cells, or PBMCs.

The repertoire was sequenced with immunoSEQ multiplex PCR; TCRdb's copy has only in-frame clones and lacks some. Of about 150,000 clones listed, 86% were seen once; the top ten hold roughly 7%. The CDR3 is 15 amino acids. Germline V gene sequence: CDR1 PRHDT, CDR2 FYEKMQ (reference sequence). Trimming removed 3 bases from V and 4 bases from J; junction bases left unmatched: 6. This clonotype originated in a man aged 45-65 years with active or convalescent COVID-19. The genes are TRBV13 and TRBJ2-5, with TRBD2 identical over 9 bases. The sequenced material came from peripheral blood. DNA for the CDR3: TGTGCCAGCAGCTTGTATGGCGGGGGGGGAGAGACCCAGTACTTC. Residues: CASSLYGGGGETQYF.